The 21 T cell receptor beta chains reported below all come from one sample, sequenced in a study of lymphopenia after photon versus proton radiotherapy. Generated by immunoSEQ multiplex PCR, the TCRdb table keeps only in-frame clones and is missing some. Altogether 50,000 to 65,000 clones are present, 87% being singletons, with the ten largest covering roughly 13%. The starting material was peripheral blood, obtained from a patient treated with proton-based radiotherapy. These receptors were taken from an elderly man with esophageal cancer.

The rearrangement joins TRBV4-3 to TRBJ1-4; D call uncertain. V shed 0 bases and J shed 3 bases, with 11 bases lying between them. CDR1 and CDR2 (germline): LGHNA, YSLEER. CDR3 length: 16 residues. The CDR3 nucleotides are TGCGCCAGCAGCCAAGATCGATCACTGGCTAATGAAAAACTGTTTTTT. Its translation: CASSQDRSLANEKLFF.

J is TRBJ1-1 and V is TRBV19, with 7 nucleotides matching TRBD1. Germline trimming cut 4 bases from V and 5 bases from J; bases unmatched to any gene: 10. The CDR3 extends over 15 amino acids. Looked up from germline, CDR1 is LNHDA and CDR2 is SQIVND (reference sequence). The CDR3 loop reads CASSTEGGRETEAFF. DNA of the CDR3: TGTGCCAGTAGTACCGAAGGGGGCAGGGAGACTGAAGCTTTCTTT.

The chain recombines TRBV7-9 with TRBJ2-1; no reliable D call. CDR1 and CDR2 from the germline V gene are SEHNR and FQNEAQ (reference sequence). The CDR3 runs 12 residues. The V end lost 4 bases, the J end lost 9 bases, and 10 bases lay between the germline ends. The CDR3: CASSWNRGEQFF. CDR3 DNA: TGTGCCAGCAGCTGGAACAGAGGTGAGCAGTTCTTC.

The chain recombines TRBV14 with TRBJ2-7, with 7 nucleotides matching TRBD2. From germline, CDR1 is SGHDN and CDR2 FVKESK. The V gene end was trimmed by 4 bases and the J gene end by 0 bases; junction bases not matched to a gene: 3. The CDR3 consists of 14 residues. The chain's CDR3 is CASSPRDYSYEQYF. In DNA, the CDR3 is TGTGCCAGCAGCCCCAGGGACTACTCCTACGAGCAGTACTTC.

The chain combines TRBV6-6 with TRBJ1-1, with no clear D. Trimming left V 5 bases short and J 2 bases short, with 12 bases between. The CDR3 runs 14 residues. Germline V lookup: CDR1 MNHNY, CDR2 SVGAGI (reference sequence). This CDR3 is CASSRTYGNTEAFF. The CDR3 nucleotides are TGTGCCAGCAGTCGAACTTACGGTAACACTGAAGCTTTCTTT.

The chain carries TRBV11-2 and TRBJ2-7; D uncertain. Looked up from germline, CDR1 is SGHAT and CDR2 is FQNNGV. The V end was cut by 3 bases, the J end by 6 bases, with 6 bases between. The CDR3 is 11 amino acids. CDR3 DNA: TGTGCCAGCAGCTTGACGGGCGAGCAGTACTTC. Translating gives CASSLTGEQYF.

This clone was observed a handful of times. The CDR3 DNA reads TGCGCCAGCAGCTTGGGCAGGGGGCGGTTCACCGGGGAGCTGTTTTTT. Protein product: CASSLGRGRFTGELFF. The chain joins TRBV5-1 to TRBJ2-2, with 8 bases identical to TRBD1. This CDR3 region has 16 residues. The V gene's germline CDR1 is SGHRS and CDR2 YFSETQ. Trimming at V came to 0 bases and at J to 4 bases, leaving 5 bases not matched to a gene.

The count of this clone is one. The genes are TRBV5-1 and TRBJ1-6, with 7 positions matching TRBD1. The germline CDR1 and CDR2 sequences are SGHRS and YFSETQ. The J segment lost 8 bases and the V segment lost 4 bases, leaving 6 bases of the junction unmatched. The CDR3 contains 14 residues. The CDR3: CASSQTGKDSPLHF. The CDR3 DNA reads TGCGCCAGCAGCCAGACAGGGAAAGATTCACCCCTCCACTTT.

The chain links TRBV19 to TRBJ2-5, with D tentatively TRBD1 or TRBD2 (5 bases each). Trimming cost V 6 bases and J 4 bases, with 9 bases left between them. CDR3 length: 12 amino acids. Germline V gene lookup returns CDR1 LNHDA and CDR2 SQIVND (reference sequence). The CDR3 nucleotides are TGTGCCAGTAGCCCAGGGAGAGAGACCCAGTACTTC. This gives the protein CASSPGRETQYF. The variable domain in full, completed from reference TRBV19 and TRBJ2-5, reads DGGITQSPKYLFRKEGQNVTLSCEQNLNHDAMYWYRQDPGQGLRLIYYSQIVNDFQKGDIAEGYSVSREKKESFPLTVTSAQKNPTAFYLCASSPGRETQYFGPGTRLLVL.

V usage is TRBV7-6 and J usage is TRBJ2-1; 8 nucleotides agree with TRBD1. Per germline, CDR1 SGHVS and CDR2 FNYEAQ. The junction had 12 bases not matched to a gene; V was cut back by 6 bases and J by 8 bases. The CDR3 runs to 15 residues. As DNA, the CDR3 is TGTGCCAGCAGTTCTACCGGGACAGGTGTCTATGAGCAGTTCTTC. It encodes CASSSTGTGVYEQFF.

The gene calls are TRBV18 and TRBJ1-4, with 8 bases fitting TRBD1. The junction had 7 bases not matched to a gene; V was cut back by 3 bases and J by 4 bases. This CDR3 is built from 16 residues. Germline CDR1 KGHSH, CDR2 LQKENI. The CDR3 region has the DNA TGTGCCAGCTCACCGGAGATACAGGGGGGTAATGAAAAACTGTTTTTT. It yields the protein CASSPEIQGGNEKLFF.

This chain uses TRBV7-9 with TRBJ2-6, with a weak D call TRBD1 (6 bases). Trimming stripped 8 bases from V and 1 base from J, with 12 bases between. This CDR3 contains 15 residues. The V gene's germline CDR1 is SEHNR and CDR2 FQNEAQ (reference sequence). The CDR3 sequence is CASQQGFSGANVLTF. CDR3 coding DNA: TGTGCCAGCCAGCAGGGGTTTTCTGGGGCCAACGTCCTGACTTTC. Full variable domain (remainder filled in from reference TRBV7-9 and TRBJ2-6): DTGVSQNPRHKITKRGQNVTFRCDPISEHNRLYWYRQTLGQGPEFLTYFQNEAQLEKSRLLSDRFSAERPKGSFSTLEIQRTEQGDSAMYLCASQQGFSGANVLTFGAGSRLTVL.

The J gene is TRBJ1-1, the V gene TRBV6-6; D possibly corresponds to TRBD1 (5 bases). Trimming removed 0 bases at V and 5 bases at J, with 10 bases between. This CDR3 is built from 14 residues. Germline V gene lookup returns CDR1 MNHNY and CDR2 SVGAGI (reference sequence). CDR3 DNA sequence: TGTGCCAGCAGTTACTCGGCAGGGCGTACTGAAGCTTTCTTT. Amino acids: CASSYSAGRTEAFF.

This chain links TRBV5-4 with TRBJ1-2; D is unclear. The V end was cut by 0 bases, the J end by 0 bases, with 3 bases between. The CDR3 extends over 13 amino acids. Per germline, CDR1 SGHNT and CDR2 YYREEE (reference sequence). The CDR3 sequence: CASSLGTNYGYTF. The CDR3 DNA is TGTGCCAGCAGCTTGGGAACTAACTATGGCTACACCTTC.

This chain links TRBV9 with TRBJ2-6; possibly TRBD1 for D (6 bases). Germline loops: CDR1 SGDLS, CDR2 YYNGEE. V lost 5 bases to trimming and J lost 2 bases, with 14 bases between them. The CDR3 consists of 16 residues. For the CDR3, the DNA is TGTGCCAGCAGTCGGCAGGGGTGGGCTGGGGCCAACGTCCTGACTTTC. This translates into CASSRQGWAGANVLTF.

The V and J genes are TRBV2 and TRBJ1-5, with a tentative D call TRBD1 (6 bases). Per the germline V gene, CDR1 is SNHLY and CDR2 is FYNNEI. V was shortened by 7 bases and J by 9 bases, with 19 bases between the two germline ends. CDR3 length: 14 amino acids. CDR3 in DNA: TGTGCCAGCATTATGTTGAGGGGGATTGGGCCCCAGCATTTT. This sequence encodes CASIMLRGIGPQHF.

This clone was detected only a few times. V usage is TRBV4-1 and J usage is TRBJ1-5, with D unclear. V was shortened by 3 bases and J by 2 bases, with 23 bases between the two germline ends. The CDR3 is made up of 19 amino acids. CDR1 is MGHRA, CDR2 YSYEKL, per germline. This chain's CDR3 is CASSHYLRTTVLGNQPQHF. CDR3 in DNA: TGCGCCAGCAGCCATTACCTACGGACTACCGTTTTGGGCAATCAGCCCCAGCATTTT.

Concerning this clone itself: Sequence at one end of the junction differs from germline and may be a read error. The chain carries TRBV25-1 and TRBJ1-1, with 10 bases aligning to TRBD1. From germline, CDR1 is MGHDK and CDR2 SYGVNS. The length of the CDR3 is 14 residues. CDR3 sequence (DNA): TGTGCCACCCGACAGGGGGCGTTGAATACTGAAGCTTTCTTT. As protein: CATRQGALNTEAFF.

The chain combines TRBV18 with TRBJ2-2; no reliable D call. V shed 0 bases and J shed 1 base, with 6 bases lying between them. The CDR3 covers 15 residues. The V gene's germline CDR1 is KGHSH and CDR2 LQKENI. The CDR3 reads CASSPPVGNTGELFF. The DNA of the CDR3 is TGTGCCAGCTCACCACCGGTAGGGAACACCGGGGAGCTGTTTTTT.

The V gene is TRBV9, the J gene TRBJ2-1, with D possibly TRBD1 on 6 matching bases. The CDR3 spans 14 residues. Trimming took off 0 bases at V and 6 bases at J, with 10 bases between the two ends. CDR1 is SGDLS and CDR2 is YYNGEE in the germline V gene. This CDR3 is CASSVAGAVNEQFF. In DNA form, the CDR3 reads TGTGCCAGCAGCGTAGCAGGGGCTGTCAATGAGCAGTTCTTC.

CDR3: CASRLGNRGTGELFF. As DNA, the CDR3 is TGTGCCAGCAGACTTGGTAACAGGGGGACCGGGGAGCTGTTTTTT. This rearrangement joins TRBV2 to TRBJ2-2; 8 nucleotides line up with TRBD1. Germline V CDR1 and CDR2: SNHLY, FYNNEI. The CDR3 is 15 residues long. The V gene end was trimmed by 6 bases and the J gene end by 5 bases; junction bases not matched to a gene: 8.